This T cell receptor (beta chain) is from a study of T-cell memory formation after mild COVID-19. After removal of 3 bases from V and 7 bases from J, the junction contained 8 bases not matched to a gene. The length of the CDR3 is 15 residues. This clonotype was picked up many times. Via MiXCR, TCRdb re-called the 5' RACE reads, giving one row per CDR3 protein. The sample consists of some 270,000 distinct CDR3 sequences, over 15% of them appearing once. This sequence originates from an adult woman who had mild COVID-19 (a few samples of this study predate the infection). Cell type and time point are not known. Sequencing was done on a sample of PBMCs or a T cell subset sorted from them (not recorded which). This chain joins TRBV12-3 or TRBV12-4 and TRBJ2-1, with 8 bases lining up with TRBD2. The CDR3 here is CASSFMSGSRNEQFF. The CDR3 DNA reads TGTGCCAGCAGTTTTATGAGCGGGAGTAGGAATGAGCAGTTCTTC.